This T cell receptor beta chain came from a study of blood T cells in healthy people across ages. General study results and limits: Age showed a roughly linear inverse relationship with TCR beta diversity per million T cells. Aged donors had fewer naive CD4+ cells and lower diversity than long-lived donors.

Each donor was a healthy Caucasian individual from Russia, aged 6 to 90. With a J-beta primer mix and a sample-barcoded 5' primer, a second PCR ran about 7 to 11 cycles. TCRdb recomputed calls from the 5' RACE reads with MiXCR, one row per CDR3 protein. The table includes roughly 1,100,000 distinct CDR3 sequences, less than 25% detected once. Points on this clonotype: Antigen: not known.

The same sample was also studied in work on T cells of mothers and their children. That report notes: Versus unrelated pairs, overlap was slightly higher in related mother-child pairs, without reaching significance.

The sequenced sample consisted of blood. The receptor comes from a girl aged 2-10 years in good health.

The CDR3 loop reads CASSSDTMQFF. For the CDR3, the DNA is TGTGCCAGCAGCTCGGACACGATGCAGTTCTTC. The genes are TRBV5-5 and TRBJ2-1; perhaps TRBD1 as D (5 bases). Germline loops: CDR1 SGHKS, CDR2 YYEKEE (reference sequence). This CDR3 has 11 residues. Trimming pared 3 bases from V and 12 bases from J, leaving 10 bases between.